The TCR beta chain under discussion was sequenced for a study of cytomegalovirus exposure and HLA in healthy donors. Broader study findings: More clonal expansion characterized HLA-associated TCR beta chains than equally common others in a later analysis. Apart from CMV serostatus, no immune exposure information was available.

PCR employed 60 Vbeta and 13 Jbeta primers. The repertoire was sequenced with immunoSEQ multiplex PCR; TCRdb's copy has only in-frame clones and lacks some. This sample has about 89,000 clones, with around 72% found just once. Remarks on this clone: Its specificity is unknown.

The V and J ends lost 2 bases and 4 bases respectively, with 14 bases between them. CDR1 and CDR2 (germline): MDHEN, SYDVKM. The CDR3 is made up of 16 amino acids. The receptor comes from a male donor in good health and CMV-seronegative. V and J are TRBV28 and TRBJ1-4, with no clear D. Sequencing was carried out using PBMCs. The CDR3 region is CASSLDTLMDNEKLFF. The DNA of the CDR3 is TGTGCCAGCAGTTTAGACACCCTGATGGATAATGAAAAACTGTTTTTT.